Below, 20 T cell receptor beta chains from the same sample are listed, as sequenced in a study of OX40 agonist ivuxolimab in advanced cancers. The assay was immunoSEQ multiplex PCR, and TCRdb's table has in-frame clones only and misses some. The sample lists about 130,000 clones, 85% to 95% occurring once. Material: CD4+ or CD8+ T cells sorted from blood, obtained in a trial of the OX40 agonist ivuxolimab. Receptors originate from an adult with an advanced solid tumor such as melanoma, head and neck, liver or kidney cancer.

This chain links TRBV5-1 with TRBJ1-2; 10 nucleotides line up with TRBD1. Trimming at V came to 9 bases and at J to 6 bases, leaving 11 bases not matched to a gene. This CDR3 contains 14 residues. Germline V lookup: CDR1 SGHRS, CDR2 YFSETQ. In nucleotides, the CDR3 is TGCGCCATGGGACCGGGACAGGGGATAAATGGCTACACCTTC. It yields the protein CAMGPGQGINGYTF.

The CDR3 DNA follows: TGTGCCAGCAGTCCCAGACAGGGCCAGGACACTGAAGCTTTCTTT. Translating gives CASSPRQGQDTEAFF. This chain uses TRBV28 with TRBJ1-1, with 7 bases matching TRBD1. This CDR3 has 15 amino acids. The germline CDR1 and CDR2 sequences are MDHEN and SYDVKM. V gave up 5 bases and J gave up 3 bases; unmatched junction bases: 9.

This rearrangement joins TRBV13 to TRBJ2-3, with D unresolved. V lost 1 base and J 4 bases, leaving 3 bases between the germline ends. Germline V gene sequence: CDR1 PRHDT, CDR2 FYEKMQ (reference sequence). The CDR3 is 12 residues long. The CDR3 loop is CASSLEADTQYF. In DNA form, the CDR3 reads TGTGCCAGCAGCTTAGAAGCAGATACGCAGTATTTT.

The chain is built from TRBV15 and TRBJ1-1, with 12 bases identical to TRBD1. V shed 0 bases and J 11 bases; nucleotides not matched to a gene: 13. Germline CDR1 LNHNV, CDR2 YYDKDF (reference sequence). CDR3 size: 17 residues. The CDR3 loop is CATSRDPTGTGGWFAFF. CDR3 DNA sequence: TGTGCCACCAGCAGAGATCCCACCGGGACAGGGGGCTGGTTTGCTTTCTTT.

J is TRBJ2-5 and V is TRBV7-2, with 10 bases aligning to TRBD2. V shed 4 bases and J 0 bases; nucleotides not matched to a gene: 5. Germline V lookup: CDR1 SGHTA, CDR2 FQGNSA. This CDR3 has 16 amino acids. CDR3 residues: CASSWTSGGNQETQYF. CDR3 in DNA: TGTGCCAGCAGCTGGACTAGCGGAGGGAACCAAGAGACCCAGTACTTC.

The chain links TRBV6-1 to TRBJ1-1; possible D gene TRBD1, 5 bases. This CDR3 is built from 15 residues. The germline V and J ends were trimmed by 5 bases and 5 bases, with 18 bases remaining between them. The germline V gene has CDR1 MNHNS and CDR2 SASEGT. DNA of the CDR3: TGTGCCAGCAGTCCACCGGGACGGGGACTGACTGAAGCTTTCTTT. As protein: CASSPPGRGLTEAFF.

This chain uses TRBV27 with TRBJ2-7, with a possible D match to TRBD1 (6 bases). Trimming removed 3 bases from V and 4 bases from J, with 10 bases in between. Germline V gene sequence: CDR1 MNHEY, CDR2 SMNVEV (reference sequence). The CDR3 extends over 13 amino acids. The CDR3 nucleotides read TGTGCCAGCAGTTTTCAGGGGCGGTACGAGCAGTACTTC. The encoded protein is CASSFQGRYEQYF.

This chain uses TRBV4-2 with TRBJ2-1; possibly TRBD1 or TRBD2 for D (5 bases each). The V gene's germline CDR1 is LGHNA and CDR2 YNFKEQ. The V and J ends lost 3 bases and 8 bases respectively, with 20 bases between them. The CDR3 length is 16 residues. The CDR3 spells CASSQDRDLPGDEQFF. The CDR3 DNA sequence: TGTGCCAGCAGCCAGGACCGGGACCTCCCGGGCGATGAGCAGTTCTTC.

The genes are TRBV25-1 and TRBJ1-5; TRBD1 is a possible D gene (6 bases). V shed 6 bases and J shed 4 bases, with 16 bases lying between them. This CDR3 contains 15 residues. Germline V CDR1 and CDR2: MGHDK, SYGVNS. The CDR3 protein is CASSHTGNLNQPQHF. CDR3 in DNA: TGTGCCAGCAGCCATACAGGGAACCTTAATCAGCCCCAGCATTTT.

This rearrangement joins TRBV7-9 to TRBJ1-1; D is perhaps TRBD1 (5 bases). This CDR3 spans 13 amino acids. Germline CDR1 reads SEHNR; CDR2 reads FQNEAQ (reference sequence). Trimming removed 5 bases at V and 1 base at J, with 8 bases between. The CDR3 nucleotides are TGTGCCAGCAGCCACGACAGGAACACTGAAGCTTTCTTT. It is translated as CASSHDRNTEAFF. The whole variable domain, filled in from reference TRBV7-9 and TRBJ1-1, reads DTGVSQNPRHKITKRGQNVTFRCDPISEHNRLYWYRQTLGQGPEFLTYFQNEAQLEKSRLLSDRFSAERPKGSFSTLEIQRTEQGDSAMYLCASSHDRNTEAFFGQGTRLTVV.

This chain joins TRBV5-1 and TRBJ1-4, with 7 bases fitting TRBD1. In germline, CDR1 is SGHRS, CDR2 YFSETQ. With V trimmed by 0 bases and J by 1 base, 6 bases remained unmatched. The CDR3 is made up of 17 amino acids. The DNA for the CDR3 is TGCGCCAGCAGCTTGGGCAGGGGGACTCTAACTAATGAAAAACTGTTTTTT. It translates to CASSLGRGTLTNEKLFF.

CDR3 protein: CAWGSTSQGNTEAFF. CDR3 bases: TGTGCCTGGGGTTCAACTTCTCAGGGGAACACTGAAGCTTTCTTT. The genes are TRBV30 and TRBJ1-1; D may be TRBD1 (5 bases). Trimming took off 5 bases at V and 1 base at J, with 17 bases between the two ends. Germline loops: CDR1 GTSNPN, CDR2 SVGIG (reference sequence). There are 15 residues in the CDR3.

This chain joins TRBV28 and TRBJ2-1, with 11 bases that match TRBD2. From germline, CDR1 is MDHEN and CDR2 SYDVKM. This CDR3 region has 16 residues. J gave up 1 base and V 4 bases, and 3 bases lay outside the gene matches. The CDR3 DNA reads TGTGCCAGCAGTTCTGGGACTAGCGGATCCTACAATGAGCAGTTCTTC. It is translated as CASSSGTSGSYNEQFF.

The rearrangement joins TRBV9 to TRBJ2-1; D may correspond to TRBD1 or TRBD2 (5 bases each). The V and J ends lost 2 bases and 0 bases respectively, with 9 bases between them. The germline V gene has CDR1 SGDLS and CDR2 YYNGEE. The CDR3 has 15 residues. CDR3 nucleotides: TGTGCCAGCAGCGTTGGGGGACCCTCCTACAATGAGCAGTTCTTC. Translating gives CASSVGGPSYNEQFF. Complete variable domain (other parts from reference TRBV9 and TRBJ2-1): DSGVTQTPKHLITATGQRVTLRCSPRSGDLSVYWYQQSLDQGLQFLIQYYNGEERAKGNILERFSAQQFPDLHSELNLSSLELGDSALYFCASSVGGPSYNEQFFGPGTRLTVL.

This sequence joins TRBV5-1 and TRBJ1-2; 8 bases line up with TRBD1. The CDR3 spans 12 residues. Losses at the gene ends were 4 bases for V and 8 bases for J; bases not matched to a gene: 4. The germline V gene has CDR1 SGHRS and CDR2 YFSETQ. The CDR3 is CASSPQGVGYTF. CDR3 nucleotide sequence: TGCGCCAGCAGCCCACAGGGGGTGGGCTACACCTTC.

Only a few counts were recorded for this clone. V and J are TRBV28 and TRBJ1-5; TRBD1 matches 10 bases. The germline gives CDR1 MDHEN, CDR2 SYDVKM. The CDR3 contains 15 residues. Trimming at V came to 8 bases and at J to 7 bases, leaving 11 bases not matched to a gene. CDR3 loop: CASLTGGALRQPQHF. The CDR3 bases are TGTGCCAGCCTGACAGGGGGCGCGCTCAGGCAGCCCCAGCATTTT.

The V and J genes are TRBV4-3 and TRBJ1-1; 8 nucleotides line up with TRBD1. J lost 12 bases, V lost 5 bases, and 11 bases had no gene match. The CDR3 runs 13 residues. CDR1 and CDR2 (germline): LGHNA, YSLEER. CDR3 sequence: CASSVQGAPRPFF. The CDR3 region has the DNA TGCGCCAGCAGCGTTCAGGGGGCGCCCAGACCTTTCTTT.

V is TRBV18 and J is TRBJ2-3; D unresolved. The CDR3 is 14 amino acids. The germline CDR1 and CDR2 sequences are KGHSH and LQKENI. Trimming stripped 6 bases from V and 3 bases from J, with 13 bases between. CDR3 sequence: CASSEMVRTDTQYF. The CDR3 DNA is TGTGCCAGCTCCGAGATGGTCAGGACAGATACGCAGTATTTT. The variable domain in full, with the rest retrieved from reference TRBV18 and TRBJ2-3, is NAGVMQNPRHLVRRRGQEARLRCSPMKGHSHVYWYRQLPEEGLKFMVYLQKENIIDESGMPKERFSAEFPKEGPSILRIQQVVRGDSAAYFCASSEMVRTDTQYFGPGTRLTVL.

The chain uses TRBV5-1 and TRBJ2-7; D perhaps matches TRBD1 (6 bases). Germline CDR1 SGHRS, CDR2 YFSETQ. There are 14 residues in the CDR3. Between the trimmed V and J ends, which lost 1 base and 2 bases, there was a span of 10 bases. The chain's CDR3 is CASSLFGGAYEQYF. As DNA, the CDR3 is TGCGCCAGCAGCTTGTTTGGGGGCGCCTACGAGCAGTACTTC.

The gene calls are TRBV11-3 and TRBJ1-1; D not resolved. This CDR3 has 15 residues. Germline values: CDR1 SGHNT, CDR2 YENEEA. V lost 5 bases, J lost 6 bases, and 19 bases lay in between. The CDR3 DNA reads TGTGCCAGCAGCGGAAGATCGGGCCTCGCGGCTGAAGCTTTCTTT. Its protein product is CASSGRSGLAAEAFF. The complete variable domain, with remaining parts taken from reference TRBV11-3 and TRBJ1-1, reads EAGVVQSPRYKIIEKKQPVAFWCNPISGHNTLYWYLQNLGQGPELLIRYENEEAVDDSQLPKDRFSAERLKGVDSTLKIQPAELGDSAVYLCASSGRSGLAAEAFFGQGTRLTVV.